The clone carrying this T cell receptor beta chain was seen more than once but under ten times. No antigen is known for it. Unique molecular identifiers were linked by the library to individual cDNA molecules. TCRdb re-analysed the RACE reads in MiXCR, keeping a single row per CDR3 protein. Among around 250,000 distinct CDR3 sequences listed, about 9% were seen once. These data belong to a study of human T cells and chemical hapten exposure. Study-level results: The study found expanded TCRs formed significantly more large CDR3 similarity clusters than controls.

With 0 bases removed from V and 8 bases from J, the gap between germline ends came to 12 bases. Germline CDR1 is SGHRS and CDR2 is YFSETQ. This CDR3 is 14 amino acids long. Time point here: pre-sensitization, week 0. The treatment denotes: therapeutic diphenylcyclopropenone sensitization with weekly scalp DPC. Sequenced material: whole blood, taken in connection with sensitization to the hapten diphenylcyclopropenone (DPC). The source is a woman in her 40s with alopecia areata. Some clones in this sample may be carry-over from other donors' samples. The gene calls are TRBV5-1 and TRBJ2-1; the D is unclear. The CDR3 DNA follows: TGCGCCAGCAGCTTGGCGCTAGATGGGGATGAGCAGTTCTTC. This gives the protein CASSLALDGDEQFF.